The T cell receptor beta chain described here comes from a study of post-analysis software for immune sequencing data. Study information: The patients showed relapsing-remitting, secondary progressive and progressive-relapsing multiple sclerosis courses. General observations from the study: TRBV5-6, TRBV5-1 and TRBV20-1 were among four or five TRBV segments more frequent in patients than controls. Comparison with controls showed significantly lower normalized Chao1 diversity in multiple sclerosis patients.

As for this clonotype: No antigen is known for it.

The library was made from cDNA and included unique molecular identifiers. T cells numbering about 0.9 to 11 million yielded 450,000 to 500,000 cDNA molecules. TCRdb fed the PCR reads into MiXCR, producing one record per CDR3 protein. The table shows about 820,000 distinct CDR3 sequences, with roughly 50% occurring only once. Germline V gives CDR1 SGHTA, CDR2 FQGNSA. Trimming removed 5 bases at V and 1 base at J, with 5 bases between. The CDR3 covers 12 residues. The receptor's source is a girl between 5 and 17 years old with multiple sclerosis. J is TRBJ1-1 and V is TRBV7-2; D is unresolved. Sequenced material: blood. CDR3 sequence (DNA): TGTGCCAGCAGCGAGGGGAACACTGAAGCTTTCTTT. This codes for CASSEGNTEAFF.